This entry is about one TCR beta chain. The sample belongs to a study of blood T cell repertoires in COVID-19. Whole-study context: From the United States, Italy and Spain came samples of acute and convalescent COVID-19.

In terms of age and location, participants ranged from about 18 to 100 years and lived in under 30 US areas. Allocation to cohorts depended on clinical history reported by the participants. Original methodology: Reference gene primer amplification in the assay estimated nucleated cell counts. Measured with immunoSEQ multiplex PCR; TCRdb has only the in-frame clones, and not every one. For V, J and clone size, that table is used; D and trimming come from the DNA. Of over 350,000 clones in the sample, about 89% were seen once. The receptor's source is a woman aged 40 to 55 who had been exposed to COVID-19. Sequenced sample: PBMCs or T cells enriched from blood (not recorded which).

The CDR3 region is CASSLKRGSPLHF. In DNA, the CDR3 is TGTGCCAGCAGTTTGAAGCGCGGGTCACCCCTCCACTTT. V usage is TRBV12-3 or TRBV12-4 and J usage is TRBJ1-6; D unresolved. The CDR3 sequence is 13 residues long. V dropped 3 bases and J dropped 10 bases, with 10 bases sitting between them.